This section outlines one T cell receptor beta chain sequence together with its context. Its antigen is unknown. Memory CD4+ cells were the fraction left after CD45RA+ naive selection. This sample is drawn from a study of shared clonotypes between healthy human individuals. Study-wide results and limits: It was observed that roughly 5.1% of naive CD4 clonotypes were shared across a few donors.

Germline values: CDR1 SGHRS, CDR2 YFSETQ. Trimming took 1 base from V and 4 from J; bases not matched to a gene: 7. The CDR3 consists of 15 residues. In the authors' workflow: Owing to the provision of junction-only sequences devoid of quality scores by immunoSEQ, filtering differed. The data were produced by immunoSEQ multiplex PCR, yet TCRdb's version contains in-frame clones alone and is incomplete. That table gives V, J and clone size, and the DNA gave D and trimming. Found here are roughly 2.4 million clones, under 97% of them singletons; the top ten hold 0.1% to 0.15%. The sequence derives from a man younger than 35 in good health. Sequencing used naive CD4+ T cells sorted from blood. As for subset: CD45RA+ positively selected. The gene calls are TRBV5-1 and TRBJ2-7; 8 bases are shared with TRBD2. For the CDR3, the DNA is TGCGCCAGCAGCTTGATGCCGGGAGGGCCGTACGAGCAGTACTTC. This codes for CASSLMPGGPYEQYF.